The 3 T cell receptor beta chains listed next were all sequenced from one sample in a study of cytomegalovirus exposure and HLA in healthy donors. The PCR used 60 Vbeta and 13 Jbeta primers. Sequencing used immunoSEQ multiplex PCR; TCRdb keeps in-frame clones, though not all of them. Of about 200,000 clones in the sample, roughly nine tenths were seen once. The sequenced sample was PBMCs. The source of these receptors is a boy younger than 10 in good health and CMV-seronegative.

V usage is TRBV4-1 and J usage is TRBJ1-2, with 7 positions matching TRBD1. Germline V gene data show CDR1 as MGHRA and CDR2 as YSYEKL. The length of the CDR3 is 13 residues. Losses at the gene ends were 0 bases for V and 7 bases for J; bases not matched to a gene: 2. In DNA form, the CDR3 reads TGCGCCAGCAGCCAAGAAGACAGGGCTGGCTACACCTTC. Its protein is CASSQEDRAGYTF.

This clone was detected a few times. The chain has TRBV30 and TRBJ2-2; 10 nucleotides agree with TRBD2. The trim removed 3 bases at V and 3 bases at J, leaving 1 base unmatched. CDR1 and CDR2 (germline): GTSNPN, SVGIG (reference sequence). The CDR3 runs 14 residues. CDR3 nucleotides: TGTGCCTGGAGAGCGGGGGGGGACACCGGGGAGCTGTTTTTT. Amino acid sequence: CAWRAGGDTGELFF.

The chain has TRBV4-2 and TRBJ1-5, with 7 positions matching TRBD1. The CDR3 runs to 16 residues. Looked up from germline, CDR1 is LGHNA and CDR2 is YNFKEQ. V was clipped by 4 bases and J by 4 bases; unmatched bases: 10. The CDR3 nucleotides read TGTGCCAGCAGCCCTAGACAGGGTGGTGGGAATCAGCCCCAGCATTTT. It yields the protein CASSPRQGGGNQPQHF.